The next 16 T cell receptor beta chains were all read from a single sample in a study of blood T cell repertoires in COVID-19. Assay used: immunoSEQ multiplex PCR; TCRdb lists only in-frame clones, some missing. The sample includes approximately 250,000 clones, 65% to 90% of them seen just once. The specimen was peripheral blood. The receptor source for this set is a man between 35 and 55 years old who had recovered from COVID-19.

This clone has a single count. Written as DNA, the CDR3 is TGTGCCAGCAGCCCCGGGACAATCACCGGGGAGCTGTTTTTT. It translates to CASSPGTITGELFF. The chain couples TRBV5-5 to TRBJ2-2; the D gene is possibly TRBD1 (6 bases). V shed 4 bases and J shed 4 bases, with 11 bases lying between them. Germline V lookup: CDR1 SGHKS, CDR2 YYEKEE (reference sequence). The CDR3 totals 14 residues.

This chain connects TRBV5-1 to TRBJ1-6, with D possibly being TRBD1 (5 bases). The CDR3 length is 14 residues. Trimming took off 0 bases at V and 6 bases at J, with 7 bases between the two ends. Germline V gene data show CDR1 as SGHRS and CDR2 as YFSETQ. CDR3 in amino acids: CASSLAQVNSPLHF. The CDR3 DNA reads TGCGCCAGCAGCTTGGCACAGGTTAATTCACCCCTCCACTTT. Drawing the rest from reference TRBV5-1 and TRBJ1-6, the complete variable domain is KAGVTQTPRYLIKTRGQQVTLSCSPISGHRSVSWYQQTPGQGLQFLFEYFSETQRNKGNFPGRFSGRQFSNSRSEMNVSTLELGDSALYLCASSLAQVNSPLHFGNGTRLTVT.

This chain links TRBV15 with TRBJ1-3; no firm D call. The germline V and J ends were trimmed by 0 bases and 0 bases, with 6 bases remaining between them. The CDR3 sequence is 15 residues long. CDR1 and CDR2 (germline): LNHNV, YYDKDF (reference sequence). CDR3 protein: CATSRDRVSGNTIYF. The CDR3 DNA sequence: TGTGCCACCAGCAGAGATCGGGTCTCTGGAAACACCATATATTTT. Filled out from reference TRBV15 and TRBJ1-3, the complete variable domain reads DAMVIQNPRYQVTQFGKPVTLSCSQTLNHNVMYWYQQKSSQAPKLLFHYYDKDFNNEADTPDNFQSRRPNTSFCFLDIRSPGLGDTAMYLCATSRDRVSGNTIYFGEGSWLTVV.

The CDR3 DNA reads TGCGCCAGCAGCCAACTCCGGTTATACGAGCAGTACTTC. Translated: CASSQLRLYEQYF. V and J are TRBV4-1 and TRBJ2-7; no definite D call. From germline, CDR1 is MGHRA and CDR2 YSYEKL. This CDR3 is built from 13 residues. V was clipped by 2 bases and J by 4 bases, with 9 bases between them.

This sequence joins TRBV3-1 (or the pseudogene TRBV3-2) and TRBJ1-5, with D uncertain. The germline V gene encodes CDR1 LGHDT and CDR2 YNNKEL (reference sequence). The V and J ends lost 1 base and 7 bases respectively, with 14 bases between them. The CDR3 runs 15 residues. CDR3 in amino acids: CASSQAPQSGQPQHF. The CDR3 DNA sequence: TGTGCCAGCAGCCAAGCACCTCAAAGTGGCCAGCCCCAGCATTTT.

The rearrangement links TRBV5-1 to TRBJ2-5, with 7 bases fitting TRBD2. Germline CDR1 and CDR2: SGHRS and YFSETQ. V trimming: 2 bases; J trimming: 0 bases; junction bases outside the gene matches: 4. The CDR3 is made up of 15 amino acids. The CDR3 reads CASSFAGTNQETQYF. As DNA, the CDR3 is TGCGCCAGCAGCTTCGCCGGGACTAACCAAGAGACCCAGTACTTC.

The chain couples TRBV30 to TRBJ1-5; 8 bases are shared with TRBD1. The length of the CDR3 is 15 residues. V shed 1 base, J shed 6 bases, and the junction held 8 bases outside the gene matches. The germline V gene has CDR1 GTSNPN and CDR2 SVGIG (reference sequence). CDR3 in DNA: TGTGCCTGGAGTGCGAGGACAGGGCTTGGTCAGCCCCAGCATTTT. Its translation: CAWSARTGLGQPQHF. Full variable domain (rest looked up from reference TRBV30 and TRBJ1-5): SQTIHQWPATLVQPVGSPLSLECTVEGTSNPNLYWYRQAAGRGLQLLFYSVGIGQISSEVPQNLSASRPQDRQFILSSKKLLLSDSGFYLCAWSARTGLGQPQHFGDGTRLSIL.

This chain uses TRBV5-4 with TRBJ2-5; the D gene is possibly TRBD2 (5 bases). V gave up 1 base and J gave up 4 bases, with 11 bases separating them. Per germline, CDR1 SGHNT and CDR2 YYREEE (reference sequence). The CDR3 contains 14 residues. CDR3 nucleotides: TGTGCCAGCAGCTTGCCGGCGGGTGGAGAGACCCAGTACTTC. This gives the protein CASSLPAGGETQYF.

The V gene is TRBV7-2, the J gene TRBJ1-1, with 7 bases fitting TRBD1. CDR3 size: 16 residues. Trimming cost V 5 bases and J 3 bases; bases outside gene matches: 12. CDR1 and CDR2 (germline): SGHTA, FQGNSA. CDR3 sequence: CASSTGQRGVDTEAFF. CDR3 bases: TGTGCCAGCAGCACGGGACAGAGAGGGGTCGACACTGAAGCTTTCTTT.

V is TRBV19 and J is TRBJ2-2; a possible D gene is TRBD2 (6 bases). Trimming left V 5 bases short and J 4 bases short, with 14 bases between. The CDR3 runs to 15 residues. CDR1 LNHDA and CDR2 SQIVND come from the germline V gene (reference sequence). This CDR3 is CASSRGRTTTGELFF. CDR3 in DNA: TGTGCCAGTAGTCGGGGGAGGACGACCACCGGGGAGCTGTTTTTT.

The gene calls are TRBV25-1 and TRBJ2-1; 10 positions match TRBD2. Germline loops: CDR1 MGHDK, CDR2 SYGVNS. The CDR3 runs to 15 residues. The J segment lost 6 bases and the V segment lost 1 base, leaving 3 bases of the junction unmatched. The CDR3 DNA is TGTGCCAGCAGTGAATTTCCTAGCGGGAGCAATGAGCAGTTCTTC. It yields the protein CASSEFPSGSNEQFF.

This chain joins TRBV4-3 and TRBJ1-2, with 7 nucleotides matching TRBD1. Trimming at V came to 4 bases and at J to 8 bases, leaving 16 bases not matched to a gene. Per germline, CDR1 LGHNA and CDR2 YSLEER. The CDR3 spans 16 residues. As DNA, the CDR3 is TGCGCCAGCAGCCCTCACAAGACAGGGAGTATACTAGGCTACACCTTC. Protein sequence: CASSPHKTGSILGYTF.

This chain links TRBV5-1 with TRBJ2-2; TRBD1 agrees at 7 bases. The V segment lost 2 bases and the J segment 6 bases; nucleotides outside the gene matches: 13. CDR1 and CDR2 from the germline V gene are SGHRS and YFSETQ. The CDR3 consists of 17 residues. The chain's CDR3 is CASSFSARQGLAGELFF. DNA of the CDR3: TGCGCCAGCAGCTTTTCCGCTCGACAGGGCTTGGCCGGGGAGCTGTTTTTT.

This chain links TRBV19 with TRBJ2-3; 7 bases map to TRBD2. V lost 7 bases to trimming and J lost 1 base; unmatched junction nucleotides: 5. The CDR3 consists of 14 residues. Per the germline V gene, CDR1 is LNHDA and CDR2 is SQIVND (reference sequence). In DNA form, the CDR3 reads TGTGCCAGTACCAACCGGGGGGGCACAGATACGCAGTATTTT. This codes for CASTNRGGTDTQYF.

This chain uses TRBV5-4 with TRBJ2-1; D perhaps matches TRBD1 (5 bases). This CDR3 region has 15 residues. The V and J ends lost 0 bases and 2 bases respectively, with 9 bases between them. The V gene's germline CDR1 is SGHNT and CDR2 YYREEE (reference sequence). The CDR3 sequence is CASSLDRNTYNEQFF. In nucleotides, the CDR3 is TGTGCCAGCAGCTTGGACAGGAATACCTACAATGAGCAGTTCTTC.

The V and J genes are TRBV6-5 and TRBJ2-5, with a tentative D call TRBD2 (5 bases). Trimming removed 5 bases at V and 5 bases at J, with 15 bases between. Germline CDR1 reads MNHEY; CDR2 reads SVGAGI. The length of the CDR3 is 14 residues. The CDR3 bases are TGTGCCAGCAGTCCTCTTGAGGGCGGGGAGACCCAGTACTTC. Protein: CASSPLEGGETQYF.